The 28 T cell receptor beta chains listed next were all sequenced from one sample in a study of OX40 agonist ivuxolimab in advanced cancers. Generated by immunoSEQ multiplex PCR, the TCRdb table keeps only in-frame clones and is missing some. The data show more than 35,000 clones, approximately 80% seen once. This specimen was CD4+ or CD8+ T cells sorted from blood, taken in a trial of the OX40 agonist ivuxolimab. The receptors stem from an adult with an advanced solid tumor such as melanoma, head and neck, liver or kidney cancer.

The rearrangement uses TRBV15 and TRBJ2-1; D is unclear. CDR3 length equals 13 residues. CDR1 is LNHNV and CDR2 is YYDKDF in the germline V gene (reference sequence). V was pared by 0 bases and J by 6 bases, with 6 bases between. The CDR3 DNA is TGTGCCACCAGCAGAGATAGGGTCAATGAGCAGTTCTTC. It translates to CATSRDRVNEQFF.

The CDR3 loop reads CASSLEWDRYGYTF. As DNA, the CDR3 is TGTGCCAGCAGCTTGGAGTGGGACCGCTATGGCTACACCTTC. The V gene is TRBV5-6, the J gene TRBJ1-2; perhaps TRBD1 as D (5 bases). V gave up 0 bases and J gave up 4 bases, with 10 bases separating them. The CDR3 is made up of 14 amino acids. CDR1 and CDR2 from the germline V gene are SGHDT and YYEEEE.

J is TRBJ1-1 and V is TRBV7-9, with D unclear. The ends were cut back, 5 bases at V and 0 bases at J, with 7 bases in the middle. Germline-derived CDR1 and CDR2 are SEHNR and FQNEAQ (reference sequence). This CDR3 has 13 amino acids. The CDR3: CASSPGMNTEAFF. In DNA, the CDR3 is TGTGCCAGCAGCCCGGGGATGAACACTGAAGCTTTCTTT.

The CDR3 protein is CASSFRREEDNEQFF. For the CDR3, the DNA is TGTGCCAGCAGCTTTAGGCGGGAGGAGGACAATGAGCAGTTCTTC. The chain employs TRBV5-4 and TRBJ2-1; 8 nucleotides line up with TRBD2. Germline trimming cut 2 bases from V and 5 bases from J; bases unmatched to any gene: 6. The CDR3 consists of 15 residues. The germline CDR1 and CDR2 sequences are SGHNT and YYREEE (reference sequence).

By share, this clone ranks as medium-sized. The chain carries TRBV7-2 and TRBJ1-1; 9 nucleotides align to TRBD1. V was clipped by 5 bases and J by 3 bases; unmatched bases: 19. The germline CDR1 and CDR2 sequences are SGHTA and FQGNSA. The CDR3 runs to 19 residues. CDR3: CASSPSGTGTGTKDTEAFF. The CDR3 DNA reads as TGTGCCAGCAGCCCCAGCGGCACCGGGACAGGGACTAAGGACACTGAAGCTTTCTTT.

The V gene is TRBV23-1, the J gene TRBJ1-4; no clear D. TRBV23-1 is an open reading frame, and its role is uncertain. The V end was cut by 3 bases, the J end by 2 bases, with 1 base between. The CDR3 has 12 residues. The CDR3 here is CASSQTNEKLFF. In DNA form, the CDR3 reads TGCGCCAGCAGTCAGACTAATGAAAAACTGTTTTTT.

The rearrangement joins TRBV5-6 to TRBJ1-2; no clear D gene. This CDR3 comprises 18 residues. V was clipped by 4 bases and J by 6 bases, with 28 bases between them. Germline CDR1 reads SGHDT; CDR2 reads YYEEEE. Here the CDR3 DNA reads TGTGCCAGCAGCGGTACAGTTGAGGAAGGTAGCGGGCGGGATGGCTACACCTTC. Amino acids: CASSGTVEEGSGRDGYTF.

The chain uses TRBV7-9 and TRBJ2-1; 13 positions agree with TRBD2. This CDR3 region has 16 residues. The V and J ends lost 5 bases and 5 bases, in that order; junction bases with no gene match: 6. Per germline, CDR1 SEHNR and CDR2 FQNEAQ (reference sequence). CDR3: CASSQLAGGLNNEQFF. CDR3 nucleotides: TGTGCCAGCAGCCAACTAGCGGGAGGGCTAAACAATGAGCAGTTCTTC.

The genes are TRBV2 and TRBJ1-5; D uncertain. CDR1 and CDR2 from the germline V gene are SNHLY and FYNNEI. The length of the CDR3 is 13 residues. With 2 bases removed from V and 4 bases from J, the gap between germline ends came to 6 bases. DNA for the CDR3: TGTGCCAGCAGTGAACGAGGAAATCAGCCCCAGCATTTT. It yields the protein CASSERGNQPQHF. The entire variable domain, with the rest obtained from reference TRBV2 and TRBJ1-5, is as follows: EPEVTQTPSHQVTQMGQEVILRCVPISNHLYFYWYRQILGQKVEFLVSFYNNEISEKSEIFDDQFSVERPDGSNFTLKIRSTKLEDSAMYFCASSERGNQPQHFGDGTRLSIL.

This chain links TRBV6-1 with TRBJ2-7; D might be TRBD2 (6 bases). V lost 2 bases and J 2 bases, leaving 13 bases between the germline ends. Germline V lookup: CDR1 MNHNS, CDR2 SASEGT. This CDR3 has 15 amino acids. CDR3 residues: CASSEKGTGAYEQYF. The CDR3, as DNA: TGTGCCAGCAGTGAAAAGGGGACGGGAGCCTACGAGCAGTACTTC.

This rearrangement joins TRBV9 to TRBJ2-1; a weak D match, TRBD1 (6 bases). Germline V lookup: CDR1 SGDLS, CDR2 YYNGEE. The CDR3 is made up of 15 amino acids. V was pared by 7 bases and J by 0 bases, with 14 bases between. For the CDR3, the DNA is TGTGCCAGCGGCTCCGGGACAAGCTCCTACAATGAGCAGTTCTTC. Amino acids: CASGSGTSSYNEQFF.

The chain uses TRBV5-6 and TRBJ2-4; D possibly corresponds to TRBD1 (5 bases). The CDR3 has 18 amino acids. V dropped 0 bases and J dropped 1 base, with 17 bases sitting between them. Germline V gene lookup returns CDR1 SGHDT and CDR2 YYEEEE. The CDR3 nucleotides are TGTGCCAGCAGCTTGGAGGGGATGGGCTTAGTGGCCAAAAACATTCAGTACTTC. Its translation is CASSLEGMGLVAKNIQYF.

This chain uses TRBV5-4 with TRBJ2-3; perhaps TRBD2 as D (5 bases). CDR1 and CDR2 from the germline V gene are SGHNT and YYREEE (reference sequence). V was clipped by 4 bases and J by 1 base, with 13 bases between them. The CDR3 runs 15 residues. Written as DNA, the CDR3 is TGTGCCAGCAGCCCTCTCCGGGGAGGCACAGATACGCAGTATTTT. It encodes CASSPLRGGTDTQYF.

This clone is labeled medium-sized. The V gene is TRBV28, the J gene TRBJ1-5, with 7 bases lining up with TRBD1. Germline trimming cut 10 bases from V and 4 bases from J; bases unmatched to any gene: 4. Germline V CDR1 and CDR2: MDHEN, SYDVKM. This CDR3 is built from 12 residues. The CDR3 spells CATRGGNQPQHF. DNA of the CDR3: TGTGCCACCAGGGGGGGTAATCAGCCCCAGCATTTT.

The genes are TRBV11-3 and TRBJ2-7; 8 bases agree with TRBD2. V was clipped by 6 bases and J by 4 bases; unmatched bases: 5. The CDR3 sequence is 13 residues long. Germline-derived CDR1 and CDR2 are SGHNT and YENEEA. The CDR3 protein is CASRHSGSYEQYF. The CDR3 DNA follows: TGTGCCAGCAGACACAGCGGGAGTTACGAGCAGTACTTC.

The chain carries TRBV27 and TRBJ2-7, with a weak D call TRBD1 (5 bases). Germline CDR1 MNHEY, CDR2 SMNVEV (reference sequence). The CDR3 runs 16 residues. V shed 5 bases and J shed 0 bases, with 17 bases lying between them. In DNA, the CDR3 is TGTGCCAGCAGTAAAAGGACATCCTCTCCCTCCTACGAGCAGTACTTC. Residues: CASSKRTSSPSYEQYF.

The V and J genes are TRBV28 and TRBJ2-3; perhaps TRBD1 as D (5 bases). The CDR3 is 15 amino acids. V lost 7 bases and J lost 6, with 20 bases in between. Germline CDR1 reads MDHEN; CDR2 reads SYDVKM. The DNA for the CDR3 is TGTGCCAGCACTCCCCCGACAGCGCTGAGGGATACGCAGTATTTT. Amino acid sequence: CASTPPTALRDTQYF.

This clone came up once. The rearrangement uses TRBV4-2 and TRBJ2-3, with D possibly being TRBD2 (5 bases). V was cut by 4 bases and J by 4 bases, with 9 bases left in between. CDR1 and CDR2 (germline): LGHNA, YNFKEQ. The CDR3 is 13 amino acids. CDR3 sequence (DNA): TGTGCCAGCAGCCCCGAGGGTCCAGATACGCAGTATTTT. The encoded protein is CASSPEGPDTQYF.

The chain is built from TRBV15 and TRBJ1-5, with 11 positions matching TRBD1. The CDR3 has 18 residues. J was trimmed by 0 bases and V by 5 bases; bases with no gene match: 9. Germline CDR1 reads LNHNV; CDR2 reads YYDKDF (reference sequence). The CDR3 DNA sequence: TGTGCCACCAGCCGAGGAGGGACAGGGGGGTATAGCAATCAGCCCCAGCATTTT. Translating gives CATSRGGTGGYSNQPQHF.

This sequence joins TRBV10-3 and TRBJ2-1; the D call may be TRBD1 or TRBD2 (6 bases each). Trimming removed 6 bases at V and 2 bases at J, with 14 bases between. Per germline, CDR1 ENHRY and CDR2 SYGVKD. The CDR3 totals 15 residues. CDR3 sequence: CAISAGGGAYNEQFF. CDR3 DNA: TGTGCCATCAGCGCCGGGGGCGGAGCCTACAATGAGCAGTTCTTC.

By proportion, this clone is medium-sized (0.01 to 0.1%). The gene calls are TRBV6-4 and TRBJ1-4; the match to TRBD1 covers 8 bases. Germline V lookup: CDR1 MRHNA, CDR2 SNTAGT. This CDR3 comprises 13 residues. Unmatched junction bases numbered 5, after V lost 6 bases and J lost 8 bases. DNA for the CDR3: TGTGCCAGCAGGACAGGGGTTTTGGAAAAACTGTTTTTT. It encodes CASRTGVLEKLFF.

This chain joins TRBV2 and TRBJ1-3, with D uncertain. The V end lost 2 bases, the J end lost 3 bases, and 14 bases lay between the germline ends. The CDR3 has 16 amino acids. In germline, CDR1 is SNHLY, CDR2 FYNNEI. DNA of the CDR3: TGTGCCAGCAGTGAAATATTAGGGTACAGTGGAAACACCATATATTTT. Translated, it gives CASSEILGYSGNTIYF.

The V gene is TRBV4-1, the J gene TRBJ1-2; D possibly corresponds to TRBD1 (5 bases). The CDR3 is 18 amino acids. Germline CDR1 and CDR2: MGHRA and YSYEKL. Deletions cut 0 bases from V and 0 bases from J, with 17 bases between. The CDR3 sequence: CASSQDTGSEGANYGYTF. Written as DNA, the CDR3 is TGCGCCAGCAGCCAAGATACCGGCTCCGAAGGGGCTAACTATGGCTACACCTTC.

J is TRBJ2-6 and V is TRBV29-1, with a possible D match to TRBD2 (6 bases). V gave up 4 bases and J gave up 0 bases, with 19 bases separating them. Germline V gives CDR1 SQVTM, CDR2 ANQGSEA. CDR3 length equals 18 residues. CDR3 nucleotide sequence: TGCAGCGTTGCGTTAACCGGGACTGCCATCTCTGGGGCCAACGTCCTGACTTTC. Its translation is CSVALTGTAISGANVLTF.

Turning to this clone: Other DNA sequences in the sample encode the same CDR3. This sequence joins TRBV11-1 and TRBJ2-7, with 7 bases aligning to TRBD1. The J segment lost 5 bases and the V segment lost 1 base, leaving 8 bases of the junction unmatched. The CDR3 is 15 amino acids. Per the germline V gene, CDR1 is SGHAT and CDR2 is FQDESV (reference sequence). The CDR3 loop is CASSLGGRTGDEQYF. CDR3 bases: TGTGCCAGCAGCTTAGGTGGGAGAACAGGGGACGAGCAGTACTTC.

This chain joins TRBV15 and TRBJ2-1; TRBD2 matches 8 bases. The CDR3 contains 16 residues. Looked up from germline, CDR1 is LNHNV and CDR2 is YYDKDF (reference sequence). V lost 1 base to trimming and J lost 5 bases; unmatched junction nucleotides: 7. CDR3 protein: CATSRVGLAGHNEQFF. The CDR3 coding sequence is TGTGCCACCAGCAGAGTAGGTCTAGCGGGTCACAATGAGCAGTTCTTC.

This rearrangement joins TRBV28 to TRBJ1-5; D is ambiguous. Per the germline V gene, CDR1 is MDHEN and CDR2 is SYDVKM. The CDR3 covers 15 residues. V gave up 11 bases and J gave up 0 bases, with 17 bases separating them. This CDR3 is CAARLDTYSNQPQHF. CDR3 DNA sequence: TGTGCCGCCCGACTCGATACTTATAGCAATCAGCCCCAGCATTTT.

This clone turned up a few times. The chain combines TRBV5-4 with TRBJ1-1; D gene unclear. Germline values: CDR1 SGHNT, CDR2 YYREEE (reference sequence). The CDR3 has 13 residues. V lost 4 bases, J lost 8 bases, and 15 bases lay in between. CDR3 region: CASSLRGAAEAFF. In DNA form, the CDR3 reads TGTGCCAGCAGCCTGCGGGGTGCCGCCGAAGCTTTCTTT.